This T cell receptor (beta chain) was profiled in a study of OX40 agonist ivuxolimab in advanced cancers. General observations from the study: Partial responders at 0.1-3.0 mg/kg showed near-lowest clonal expansion.

Regarding this clone: The target antigen is unknown.

V lost 1 base, J lost 5 bases, and 11 bases lay in between. The CDR3 is 15 amino acids. Germline assignment: CDR1 MGHRA and CDR2 YSYEKL. Clones were sequenced by immunoSEQ multiplex PCR, and TCRdb holds only the in-frame ones, with some missing. The sample contains roughly 53,000 clones, around 89% of which appear only once. The sample was CD4+ or CD8+ T cells sorted from blood, taken in a trial of the OX40 agonist ivuxolimab. The clonotype was recovered from an adult with an advanced solid tumor such as melanoma, head and neck, liver or kidney cancer. The chain has TRBV4-1 and TRBJ2-2; D remains unclear. Here the CDR3 reads CASSQVSAKTGELFF. CDR3 nucleotide sequence: TGCGCCAGCAGCCAAGTAAGCGCTAAGACCGGGGAGCTGTTTTTT.